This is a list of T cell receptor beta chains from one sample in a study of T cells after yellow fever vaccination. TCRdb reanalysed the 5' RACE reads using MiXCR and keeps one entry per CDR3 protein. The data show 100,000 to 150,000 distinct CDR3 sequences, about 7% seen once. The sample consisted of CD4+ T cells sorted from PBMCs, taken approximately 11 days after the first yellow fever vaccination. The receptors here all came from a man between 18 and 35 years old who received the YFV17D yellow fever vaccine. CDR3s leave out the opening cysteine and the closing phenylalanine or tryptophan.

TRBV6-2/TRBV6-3 ASSYSTVSTDTQY
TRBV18 ASSPRQGEREAF
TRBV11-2 ASSGLRVVNTEAF
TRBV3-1 ASCAYRDGGNTIY
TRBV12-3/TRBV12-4 ASSLGQGTYSPLH
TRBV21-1 ASSKASDEQF
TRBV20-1 SARAFTGTQETQY
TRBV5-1 ASSLERGGSYNEQF
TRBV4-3 ASSQDLGGEAF
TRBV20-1 SATRTGYNEQF
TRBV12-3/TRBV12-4 ASSLARGQANYGYT
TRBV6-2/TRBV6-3 ASSWTGYEQY
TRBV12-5 ASGLTGGGLLLAVSYNEQF
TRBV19 ASSNGGYYEQY
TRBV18 ASSPMVLGADQPQH
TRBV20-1 SAAGQGFAGYT
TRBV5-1 ASSPGDRGPTDTQY